The table lists the clone carrying this TCR beta chain with a count of one. Its antigen remains unknown. CDR3 length: 15 amino acids. Trimming cost V 0 bases and J 3 bases, with 9 bases left between them. Germline lookup yields CDR1 LGHNA and CDR2 YSLEER. This record belongs to a study of blood T cells in healthy people across ages. The study isolated at least 6.5 million PBMCs from each sample. The use of a sample-barcoded 5' primer and a J-beta primer mix characterized a second PCR of roughly 6 to 12 cycles. TCRdb re-derived calls from the 5' RACE reads in MiXCR, one entry per CDR3 protein. The sample holds about 970,000 distinct CDR3 sequences; 45% to 60% are singletons and the top ten take roughly a fifth. Whole-study results and caveats: Among long-lived donors, naive CD4+ cells were more numerous and diversity higher than in aged donors. Possibly confounding the expanded clonotype changes was the fact that donor CMV status was unknown.

The sequenced sample was blood. The chain joins TRBV4-3 to TRBJ2-1; D ambiguous. The TCR sequence derives from a woman aged 55-70 years in good health. The CDR3 DNA reads as TGCGCCAGCAGCCAAGACCTTCCGGACTACAATGAGCAGTTCTTC. Amino acid sequence: CASSQDLPDYNEQFF.